This TCR beta chain was captured in a study of tumor and adjacent non-tumor tissue in lung cancer. CDR1 and CDR2 from the germline V gene are DFQATT and SNEGSKA (reference sequence). This CDR3 has 15 amino acids. V was clipped by 1 base and J by 6 bases, with 19 bases between them. The library came from three nested PCR rounds adapted from ARM-PCR protocols. Each CDR3 protein is one row after TCRdb ran MiXCR on the multiplex PCR reads. The sample includes about 200,000 distinct CDR3 sequences, approximately 74% of them seen just once. The template was RNA from unsorted bulk tissue. The sample comprised lung tumor tissue. The receptor was isolated from a man aged 55 to 69 with non-small cell lung cancer. The rearrangement joins TRBV20-1 to TRBJ2-7, with no clear D. DNA for the CDR3: TGCAGTGCTAGAGGCGATAGTGGGCTGTTGGGCGAGCAGTACTTC. Its protein is CSARGDSGLLGEQYF.